This T cell receptor beta chain was captured by sequencing in a study of CD8+CD57+ T cells in acquired aplastic anemia. The CDR3 length is 15 residues. Per germline, CDR1 SGHAT and CDR2 FQNNGV. The ends were cut back, 4 bases at V and 10 bases at J, with 17 bases in the middle. Genomic DNA was employed as the template in profiling TCR beta VDJ and CDR3. TCRdb reprocessed the reads via MiXCR and lists one record per CDR3 protein. The profile shows hundreds of thousands of distinct CDR3 sequences, under 80% of them singletons. The gene calls are TRBV11-2 and TRBJ1-6, with D tentatively TRBD1 (5 bases). The sequenced sample consisted of sorted CD4+, CD8+, or CD8+CD57+ T cells (not recorded which) from PBMCs. The receptor comes from a human donor in good health, serving as a control. This CDR3 reads CASSSSRGVGSPLHF. The CDR3 DNA follows: TGTGCCAGCAGCTCATCTCGGGGGGTTGGCTCACCCCTCCACTTT.